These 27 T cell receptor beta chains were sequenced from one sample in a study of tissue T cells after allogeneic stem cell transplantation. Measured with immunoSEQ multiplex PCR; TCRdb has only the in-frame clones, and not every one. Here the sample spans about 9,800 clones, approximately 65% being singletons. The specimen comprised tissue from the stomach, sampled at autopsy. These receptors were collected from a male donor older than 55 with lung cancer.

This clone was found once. CDR3 residues: CASSPSVGRTYNEQFF. DNA of the CDR3: TGTGCCAGCAGCCCCTCAGTGGGACGGACTTACAATGAGCAGTTCTTC. The V call is TRBV27, the J call TRBJ2-1, with D perhaps TRBD1 or TRBD2 (5 bases each). CDR3 size: 16 residues. Per the germline V gene, CDR1 is MNHEY and CDR2 is SMNVEV (reference sequence). The V and J ends lost 6 bases and 4 bases respectively, with 19 bases between them.

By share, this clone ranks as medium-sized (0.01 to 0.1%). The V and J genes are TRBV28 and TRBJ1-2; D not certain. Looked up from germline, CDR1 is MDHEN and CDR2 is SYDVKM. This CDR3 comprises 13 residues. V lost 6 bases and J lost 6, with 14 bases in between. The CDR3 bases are TGTGCCAGCAGCCGTGACGGATGGGATGGCTACACCTTC. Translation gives CASSRDGWDGYTF.

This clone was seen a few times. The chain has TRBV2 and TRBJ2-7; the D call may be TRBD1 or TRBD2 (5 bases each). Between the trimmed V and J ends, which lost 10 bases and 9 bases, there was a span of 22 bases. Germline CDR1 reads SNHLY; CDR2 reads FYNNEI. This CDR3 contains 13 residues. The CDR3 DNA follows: TGTGCCAAAGAGGGGTGGGTCTCATCGGGGCAGTACTTC. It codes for CAKEGWVSSGQYF.

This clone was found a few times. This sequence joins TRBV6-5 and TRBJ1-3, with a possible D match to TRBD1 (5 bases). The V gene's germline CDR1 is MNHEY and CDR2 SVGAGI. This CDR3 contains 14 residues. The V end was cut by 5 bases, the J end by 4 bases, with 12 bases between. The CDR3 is CASSPPGRGNTIYF. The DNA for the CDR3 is TGTGCCAGCAGTCCCCCGGGACGGGGAAACACCATATATTTT.

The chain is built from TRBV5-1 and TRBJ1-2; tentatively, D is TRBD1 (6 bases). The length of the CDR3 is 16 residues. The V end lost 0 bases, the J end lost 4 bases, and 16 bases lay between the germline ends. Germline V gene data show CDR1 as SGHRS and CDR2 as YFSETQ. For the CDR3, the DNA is TGCGCCAGCAGCTTGGCTGGGGGGGCTGGTGGCTATGGCTACACCTTC. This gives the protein CASSLAGGAGGYGYTF.

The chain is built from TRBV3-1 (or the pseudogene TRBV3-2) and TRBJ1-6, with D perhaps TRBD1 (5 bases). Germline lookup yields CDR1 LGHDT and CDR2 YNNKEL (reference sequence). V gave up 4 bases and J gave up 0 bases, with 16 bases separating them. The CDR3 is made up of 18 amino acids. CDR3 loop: CASSRGWGASSYNSPLHF. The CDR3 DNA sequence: TGTGCCAGCAGCCGGGGCTGGGGCGCGAGCTCCTATAATTCACCCCTCCACTTT.

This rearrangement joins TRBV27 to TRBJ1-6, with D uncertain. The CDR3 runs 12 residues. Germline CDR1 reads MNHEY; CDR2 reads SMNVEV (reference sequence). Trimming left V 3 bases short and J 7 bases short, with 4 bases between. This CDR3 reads CASSFSNSPLHF. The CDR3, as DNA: TGTGCCAGCAGTTTTTCCAATTCACCCCTCCACTTT.

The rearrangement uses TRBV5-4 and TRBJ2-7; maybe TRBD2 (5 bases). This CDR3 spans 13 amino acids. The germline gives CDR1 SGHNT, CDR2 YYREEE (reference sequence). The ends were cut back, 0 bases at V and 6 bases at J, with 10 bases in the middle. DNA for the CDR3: TGTGCCAGCAGCTTGGAACCGGGGAGCGAGCAGTACTTC. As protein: CASSLEPGSEQYF. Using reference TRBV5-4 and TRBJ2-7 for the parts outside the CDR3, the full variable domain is ETGVTQSPTHLIKTRGQQVTLRCSSQSGHNTVSWYQQALGQGPQFIFQYYREEENGRGNFPPRFSGLQFPNYSSELNVNALELDDSALYLCASSLEPGSEQYFGPGTRLTVT.

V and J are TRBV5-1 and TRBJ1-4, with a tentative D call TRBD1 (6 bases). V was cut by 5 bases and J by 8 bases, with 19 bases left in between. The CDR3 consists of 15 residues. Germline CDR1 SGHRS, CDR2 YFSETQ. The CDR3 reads CASRVRGSRSEKLFF. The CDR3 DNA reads TGCGCCAGCAGGGTCAGGGGAAGTCGCAGCGAAAAACTGTTTTTT.

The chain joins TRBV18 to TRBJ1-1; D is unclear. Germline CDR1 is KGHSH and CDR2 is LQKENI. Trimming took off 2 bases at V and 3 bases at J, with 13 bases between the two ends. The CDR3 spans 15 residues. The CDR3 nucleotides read TGTGCCAGCTCACCATTCACCGTCACAGACACTGAAGCTTTCTTT. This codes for CASSPFTVTDTEAFF.

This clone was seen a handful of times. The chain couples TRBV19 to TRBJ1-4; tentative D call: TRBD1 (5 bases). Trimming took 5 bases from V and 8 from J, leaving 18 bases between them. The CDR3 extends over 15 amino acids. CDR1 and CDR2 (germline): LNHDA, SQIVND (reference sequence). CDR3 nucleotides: TGTGCCAGTAGTCCTCAGGGTAATGGGAACGAAAAACTGTTTTTT. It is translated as CASSPQGNGNEKLFF.

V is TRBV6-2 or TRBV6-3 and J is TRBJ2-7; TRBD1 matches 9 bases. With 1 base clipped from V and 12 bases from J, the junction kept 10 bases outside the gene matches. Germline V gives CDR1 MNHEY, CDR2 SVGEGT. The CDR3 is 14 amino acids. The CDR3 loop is CASSYLQGASPPYF. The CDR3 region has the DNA TGTGCCAGCAGTTACTTACAGGGGGCTTCGCCCCCGTACTTC.

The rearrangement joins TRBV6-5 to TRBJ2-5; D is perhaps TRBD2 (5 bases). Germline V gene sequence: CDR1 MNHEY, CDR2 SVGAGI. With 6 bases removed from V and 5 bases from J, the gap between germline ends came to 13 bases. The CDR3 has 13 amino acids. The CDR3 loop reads CASRTSGSETQYF. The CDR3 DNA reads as TGTGCCAGCAGAACCTCGGGGTCGGAGACCCAGTACTTC.

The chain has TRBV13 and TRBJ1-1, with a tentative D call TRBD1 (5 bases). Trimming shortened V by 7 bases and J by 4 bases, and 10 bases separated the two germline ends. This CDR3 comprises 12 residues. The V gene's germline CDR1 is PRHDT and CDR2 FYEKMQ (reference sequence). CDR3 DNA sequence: TGTGCCAGCATCGGGGGGGGCACTGAAGCTTTCTTT. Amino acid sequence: CASIGGGTEAFF.

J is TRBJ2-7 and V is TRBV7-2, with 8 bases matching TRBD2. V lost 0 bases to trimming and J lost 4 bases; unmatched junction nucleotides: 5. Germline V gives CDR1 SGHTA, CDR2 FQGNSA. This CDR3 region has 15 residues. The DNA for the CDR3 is TGTGCCAGCAGCTTAGCTACCACTAGCGGTTACGAGCAGTACTTC. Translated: CASSLATTSGYEQYF.

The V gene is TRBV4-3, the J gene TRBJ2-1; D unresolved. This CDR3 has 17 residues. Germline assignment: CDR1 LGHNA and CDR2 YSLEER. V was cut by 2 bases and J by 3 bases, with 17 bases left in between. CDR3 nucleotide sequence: TGCGCCAGCAGCCAAAACATCGGCCAAGGCGGCTACAATGAGCAGTTCTTC. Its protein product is CASSQNIGQGGYNEQFF.

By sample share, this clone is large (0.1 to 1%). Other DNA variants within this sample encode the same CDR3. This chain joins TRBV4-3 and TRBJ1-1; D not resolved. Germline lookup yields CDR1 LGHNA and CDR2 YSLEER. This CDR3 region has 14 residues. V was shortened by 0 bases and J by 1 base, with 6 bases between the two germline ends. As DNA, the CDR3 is TGCGCCAGCAGCCAAGATCGGACGAACACTGAAGCTTTCTTT. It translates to CASSQDRTNTEAFF.

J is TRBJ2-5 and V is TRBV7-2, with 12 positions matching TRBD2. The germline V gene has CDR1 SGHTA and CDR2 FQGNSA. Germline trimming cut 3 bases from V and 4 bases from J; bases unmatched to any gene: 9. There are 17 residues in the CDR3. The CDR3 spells CASSFSASGGARETQYF. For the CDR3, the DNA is TGTGCCAGCAGCTTTAGCGCTAGCGGGGGGGCCAGAGAGACCCAGTACTTC.

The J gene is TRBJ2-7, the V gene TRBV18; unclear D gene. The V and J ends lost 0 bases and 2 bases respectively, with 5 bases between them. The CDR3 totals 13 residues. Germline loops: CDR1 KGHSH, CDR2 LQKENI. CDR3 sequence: CASSPPATYEQYF. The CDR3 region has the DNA TGTGCCAGCTCACCACCGGCCACCTACGAGCAGTACTTC.

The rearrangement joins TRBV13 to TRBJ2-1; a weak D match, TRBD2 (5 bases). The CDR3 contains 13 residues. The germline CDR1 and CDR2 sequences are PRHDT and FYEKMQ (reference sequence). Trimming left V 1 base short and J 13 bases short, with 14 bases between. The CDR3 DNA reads TGTGCCAGCAGCTTAGAGATTCGCGGAGGTCAGTTCTTC. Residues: CASSLEIRGGQFF.

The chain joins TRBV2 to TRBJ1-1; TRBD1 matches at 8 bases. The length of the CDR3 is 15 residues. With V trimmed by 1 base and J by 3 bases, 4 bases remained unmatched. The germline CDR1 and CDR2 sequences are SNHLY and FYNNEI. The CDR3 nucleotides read TGTGCCAGCAGTGAAGTACGGACAGGGTACACTGAAGCTTTCTTT. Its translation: CASSEVRTGYTEAFF.

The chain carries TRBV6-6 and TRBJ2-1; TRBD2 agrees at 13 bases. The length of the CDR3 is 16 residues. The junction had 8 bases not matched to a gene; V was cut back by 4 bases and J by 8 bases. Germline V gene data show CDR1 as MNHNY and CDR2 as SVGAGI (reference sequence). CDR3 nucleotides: TGTGCCAGCAGTTTCAAAACTAGCGGGGGGGCCCATGAGCAGTTCTTC. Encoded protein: CASSFKTSGGAHEQFF.

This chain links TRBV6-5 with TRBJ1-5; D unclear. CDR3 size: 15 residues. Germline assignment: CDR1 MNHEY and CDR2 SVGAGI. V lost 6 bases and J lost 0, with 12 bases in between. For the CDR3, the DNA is TGTGCCAGCAGGCCGGGTCTATATAGCAATCAGCCCCAGCATTTT. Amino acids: CASRPGLYSNQPQHF.

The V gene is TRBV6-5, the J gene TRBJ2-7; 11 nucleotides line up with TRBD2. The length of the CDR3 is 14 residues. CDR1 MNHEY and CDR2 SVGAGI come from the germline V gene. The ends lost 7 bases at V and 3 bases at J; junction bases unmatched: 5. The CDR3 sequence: CASTPLAGGYEQYF. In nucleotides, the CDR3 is TGTGCCAGCACCCCCCTAGCGGGAGGCTACGAGCAGTACTTC.

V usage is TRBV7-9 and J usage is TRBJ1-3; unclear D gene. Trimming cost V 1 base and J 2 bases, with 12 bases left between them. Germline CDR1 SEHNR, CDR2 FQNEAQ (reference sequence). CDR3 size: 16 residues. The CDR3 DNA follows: TGTGCCAGCAGCTTAGACGGAGGGAGTCCTGGAAACACCATATATTTT. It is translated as CASSLDGGSPGNTIYF.

CDR3 loop: CASSLRDTQYF. CDR3 coding DNA: TGTGCCAGCAGTTTAAGAGATACGCAGTATTTT. This chain connects TRBV27 to TRBJ2-3; no definite D call. The CDR3 runs to 11 residues. Germline CDR1 is MNHEY and CDR2 is SMNVEV (reference sequence). Trimming removed 2 bases at V and 5 bases at J, with 2 bases between.

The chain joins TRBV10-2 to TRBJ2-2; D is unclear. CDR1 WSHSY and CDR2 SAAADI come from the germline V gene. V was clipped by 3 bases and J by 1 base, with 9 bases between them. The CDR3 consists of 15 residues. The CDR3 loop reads CASSDVFLNTGELFF. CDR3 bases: TGCGCCAGCAGTGACGTGTTCTTGAACACCGGGGAGCTGTTTTTT.